One sample yielded the 12 T cell receptor beta chains listed below, sequenced in a study of type 1 and type 2 diabetes patients. PCR was run on genomic DNA. Multiplex PCR with 30 forward and 13 reverse primers amplified the TCR beta CDR3. TCRdb re-derived calls from the multiplex PCR reads in MiXCR, one entry per CDR3 protein. This table has 280,000 or so distinct CDR3 sequences, around 47% appearing once. The sample was peripheral blood mononuclear cells (PBMCs). The receptors derive from a man younger than 30 with type 2 diabetes.

This clonotype appeared a few times. The chain employs TRBV2 and TRBJ2-7, with a weak D call TRBD2 (5 bases). The CDR3 has 17 residues. The germline V and J ends were trimmed by 2 bases and 1 base, with 18 bases remaining between them. CDR1 and CDR2 (germline): SNHLY, FYNNEI. CDR3 DNA: TGTGCCAGCAGTGAACCCGTAAGAAGGAGGCTATCCTACGAGCAGTACTTC. Residues: CASSEPVRRRLSYEQYF.

This chain uses TRBV19 with TRBJ1-5; 10 nucleotides agree with TRBD1. Germline-derived CDR1 and CDR2 are LNHDA and SQIVND (reference sequence). V lost 3 bases, J lost 8 bases, and 13 bases stayed unmatched. The CDR3 extends over 17 amino acids. The CDR3 reads CASSIRPPTGGLEPQHF. The CDR3 DNA sequence: TGTGCCAGTAGTATTCGACCTCCGACAGGGGGCTTGGAGCCCCAGCATTTT.

This clonotype was observed a few times. The rearrangement joins TRBV7-2 to TRBJ2-1, with 7 bases matching TRBD2. Germline V CDR1 and CDR2: SGHTA, FQGNSA. The CDR3 contains 15 residues. The ends lost 5 bases at V and 5 bases at J; junction bases unmatched: 9. CDR3 sequence (DNA): TGTGCCAGCAGCCAAACTAGCGTCAGGAACAATGAGCAGTTCTTC. This codes for CASSQTSVRNNEQFF.

V is TRBV12-3 or TRBV12-4 and J is TRBJ1-1; weak D call: TRBD1 (6 bases). The CDR3 runs to 15 residues. Trimming left V 5 bases short and J 0 bases short, with 13 bases between. This CDR3 reads CASSPPGAVNTEAFF. CDR3 nucleotides: TGTGCCAGCAGTCCGCCGGGGGCGGTGAACACTGAAGCTTTCTTT.

Only a few counts were recorded for this clonotype. The chain is built from TRBV11-2 and TRBJ1-2; D remains ambiguous. The germline V gene has CDR1 SGHAT and CDR2 FQNNGV. Trimming pared 6 bases from V and 3 bases from J, leaving 14 bases between. CDR3 length: 14 amino acids. The DNA for the CDR3 is TGTGCCAGCAGTTTCGATCCGGGAGACTATGGCTACACCTTC. It translates to CASSFDPGDYGYTF.

J is TRBJ2-2 and V is TRBV5-8; 8 bases match TRBD1. J was trimmed by 0 bases and V by 4 bases; bases with no gene match: 2. The CDR3 is made up of 15 amino acids. Germline loops: CDR1 SGHTS, CDR2 YDEGEE. CDR3 sequence: CASSTGQANTGELFF. The CDR3 DNA is TGTGCCAGCAGCACGGGACAGGCGAACACCGGGGAGCTGTTTTTT.

The sample holds a few counts of this clonotype. The chain has TRBV7-2 and TRBJ1-2; D is possibly TRBD1 (5 bases). The CDR3 is 15 amino acids. The V and J ends lost 5 bases and 5 bases respectively, with 18 bases between them. The germline V gene has CDR1 SGHTA and CDR2 FQGNSA. CDR3 in amino acids: CASSPDQGGIYGYTF. The CDR3, as DNA: TGTGCCAGCAGCCCCGACCAGGGTGGGATTTATGGCTACACCTTC.

This clonotype has more than one count but fewer than ten. The junction and the germline gene differ at one end; a read error may be behind it. J is TRBJ2-1 and V is TRBV7-7; possibly TRBD2 for D (6 bases). The germline V gene has CDR1 SSHAT and CDR2 FNYEAQ (reference sequence). CDR3 size: 14 residues. The CDR3 DNA sequence: TGTGCTAGCAGCTTATCCGGGGGTCTGAATGAGCAGTTCTTC. Translated, it gives CASSLSGGLNEQFF.

As to this clonotype: One end of the junction fails to match germline, which may point to a read error. V usage is TRBV5-1 and J usage is TRBJ2-7, with D perhaps TRBD1 (6 bases). Germline V gene data show CDR1 as SGHRS and CDR2 as YFSETQ. The CDR3 length is 14 residues. The CDR3, as DNA: TGTGCCAGCAGTTATACGGACAGAACCTACGAGCAGTACTTC. Translating it yields CASSYTDRTYEQYF.

The J gene is TRBJ1-4, the V gene TRBV5-1; 8 nucleotides line up with TRBD1. The CDR3 length is 14 residues. Germline CDR1 SGHRS, CDR2 YFSETQ. The V and J ends lost 2 bases and 9 bases, in that order; junction bases with no gene match: 6. CDR3 DNA: TGCGCCAGCAGCTTCGGACAGGGTTTACAAAAACTGTTTTTT. It translates to CASSFGQGLQKLFF.

This sequence joins TRBV5-4 and TRBJ2-1, with 10 bases fitting TRBD2. Germline V gives CDR1 SGHNT, CDR2 YYREEE (reference sequence). With 7 bases clipped from V and 4 bases from J, the junction kept 8 bases outside the gene matches. This CDR3 has 15 amino acids. CDR3 in DNA: TGTGCCAGCCGCGCACTTAGCGGGGGGTACAATGAGCAGTTCTTC. Its translation is CASRALSGGYNEQFF.

The V gene is TRBV30, the J gene TRBJ1-1; D is perhaps TRBD1 (5 bases). CDR1 is GTSNPN, CDR2 SVGIG, per germline (reference sequence). The V end lost 0 bases, the J end lost 5 bases, and 10 bases lay between the germline ends. This CDR3 has 13 amino acids. This CDR3 is CAWSVSGITEAFF. The CDR3 nucleotides read TGTGCCTGGAGTGTCTCAGGGATTACTGAAGCTTTCTTT.